This T cell receptor (beta chain) was sequenced during a study of blood T cell repertoires in COVID-19. CDR1 and CDR2 from the germline V gene are MNHEY and SVGAGI. The CDR3 is made up of 15 amino acids. V was cut by 6 bases and J by 4 bases, with 18 bases left in between. In the study's own analysis: It was from reference gene primer amplification that nucleated cell counts were estimated. Here immunoSEQ multiplex PCR was the method, and the copy in TCRdb shows in-frame clones only, minus some. D and trimming were read from the DNA, whereas the V and J calls and clone size are those reported in that table. The sample lists 190,000 or so clones, around 85% occurring once. Participant-reported clinical history was the basis for cohort assignment. Cohort 3 recovered donors had two negative PCRs, clearance, or symptom resolution.

The chain combines TRBV6-5 with TRBJ2-5, with D maybe TRBD2 (5 bases). The sequencing input was PBMCs or T cells enriched from blood (not recorded which). The origin of this receptor is a middle-aged man who had recovered from COVID-19. This CDR3 is CASSFVQTSRETQYF. The CDR3 nucleotides read TGTGCCAGCAGCTTCGTACAAACTAGTCGAGAGACCCAGTACTTC.